The 20 T cell receptor beta chains in this list originate from one sample, sequenced in a study of T cell clonality in common variable immunodeficiency. Sequencing was performed with immunoSEQ multiplex PCR; in TCRdb, only in-frame clones are kept and a portion is missing. Altogether under 45,000 clones were found in the sample, and no singletons occur. Material: peripheral blood mononuclear cells. The receptor set was obtained from a person between 18 and 69 years old in good health.

This clone was counted a few times. The read falls 3 residues short of the CDR3 end, and the missing part is taken from the germline J gene. This chain joins TRBV7-2 and TRBJ2-3; possibly TRBD2 for D (6 bases). The CDR3 is made up of 15 amino acids. Germline V gene lookup returns CDR1 SGHTA and CDR2 FQGNSA. The sequenced CDR3 bases are TGTGCCAGCAGCTTAGTTGGGGGGATCCAAGAGACG. As protein: CASSLVGGIQET. The CDR3 as a whole reads CASSLVGGIQETQYF.

This clone occurred many times. The CDR3 extends 3 residues past the end of the read, so its final part is completed from the germline J gene. The chain employs TRBV7-8 and TRBJ2-3, with D unclear. The V and J ends lost 1 base and 2 bases respectively, with 7 bases between them. The CDR3 covers 14 residues. Germline V gene sequence: CDR1 SGHVS, CDR2 FQNEAQ. CDR3 bases read: TGTGCCAGCAGCTTAGAGAGGCACACAGATACG. Translation gives CASSLERHTDT. The CDR3 reads in full as CASSLERHTDTQYF.

In its sample, this clone was seen many times. One junction end disagrees with the germline gene, perhaps due to a read error. The CDR3 goes on 3 residues after the read ends, and that part is filled in from the germline J gene. The rearrangement links TRBV5-1 to TRBJ2-1; possible D gene TRBD1, 5 bases. The CDR3 is 14 residues long. Germline assignment: CDR1 SGHRS and CDR2 YFSETQ. The covered CDR3 bases are TGCGCCAGCAGCTTGCAGGGAATCTACAGTGAG. Protein sequence: CASSLQGIYSE. The CDR3 in full is CASSLQGIYSEQFF.

This clone was seen ten or more times. The DNA ends 3 residues before the CDR3 does, and the rest of the CDR3 is filled in from the germline J gene. The chain carries TRBV20-1 and TRBJ2-6; 7 bases line up with TRBD1. This CDR3 is 17 amino acids long. The V gene end was trimmed by 5 bases and the J gene end by 0 bases; junction bases not matched to a gene: 10. Germline CDR1 and CDR2: DFQATT and SNEGSKA (reference sequence). The CDR3 spells CSAPSTGPSSGANVLTF. The covered CDR3 bases are TGCAGTGCTCCTTCGACAGGGCCCTCCTCTGGGGCCAACGTC.

This clone was found a few times. The sequenced part of the CDR3 DNA is TGTGCCAGCTTAAGGCCCCGGATAGGGGCAGATACG. This codes for CASLRPRIGADT. The complete CDR3 sequence is CASLRPRIGADTQYF. The chain joins TRBV18 to TRBJ2-3; D is possibly TRBD1 (5 bases). The CDR3 is cut off 3 residues early in the read; its end comes from the germline J gene. The CDR3 spans 15 residues. CDR1 is KGHSH, CDR2 LQKENI, per germline. V lost 7 bases and J lost 4, with 18 bases in between.

This clone was counted at least ten times. Sequencing ends 3 residues short of the CDR3 end; the germline J gene provides the rest. The V call is TRBV10-1, the J call TRBJ2-2, with TRBD1 matching 7 bases. The CDR3 has 17 amino acids. J gave up 0 bases and V 0 bases, and 4 bases lay outside the gene matches. Germline V gives CDR1 WNHNN, CDR2 SYGVQD (reference sequence). The sequenced part of the CDR3 DNA is TGCGCCAGCAGTGAGTCGAAGGGACAGCCGAACACCGGGGAG. As protein: CASSESKGQPNTGE. The complete CDR3 sequence is CASSESKGQPNTGELFF.

Ten or more counts support this clone. The read finishes 3 residues shy of the CDR3 end, and the germline J gene is used to complete it. The chain links TRBV15 to TRBJ1-6; TRBD1 is a possible D gene (5 bases). CDR1 is LNHNV, CDR2 YYDKDF, per germline (reference sequence). V lost 5 bases to trimming and J lost 6 bases, with 20 bases between them. The CDR3 loop spans 17 amino acids. The CDR3 protein is CATSGRGGGSTNSPLHF. The DNA read from the CDR3 is TGTGCCACCAGCGGACGGGGGGGAGGGTCTACTAATTCACCC.

This clone was detected ten times or more. The DNA ends 3 residues before the CDR3 does, and the rest of the CDR3 is filled in from the germline J gene. V is TRBV5-1 and J is TRBJ2-4; TRBD2 matches at 8 bases. This CDR3 spans 15 amino acids. Per germline, CDR1 SGHRS and CDR2 YFSETQ. CDR3 bases read: TGCGCCAGCAGCGGCGGGGGGACAACTAACTATGGT. As protein: CASSGGGTTNYG. The whole CDR3 protein reads CASSGGGTTNYGQYF.

Remarks on this clone: The observed sequence ends 3 residues before the CDR3 terminus, with the missing tail filled in from the germline J gene. This rearrangement joins TRBV7-9 to TRBJ1-2; D remains ambiguous. This CDR3 region has 14 residues. The germline V and J ends were trimmed by 4 bases and 2 bases, with 11 bases remaining between them. Germline V gene sequence: CDR1 SEHNR, CDR2 FQNEAQ (reference sequence). This chain's CDR3 is CASSSEGRNYGYTF. Incomplete CDR3 DNA: TGTGCCAGCAGCTCAGAGGGCAGGAACTATGGC.

This clone was seen many times. CDR3 protein: CASSLTSGELFF. CDR3 DNA (partial): TGTGCCAGCAGCTTAACTAGCGGGGAG. The chain joins TRBV7-6 to TRBJ2-2; D may be TRBD2 (5 bases). Read data end 3 residues before the CDR3 end; the end is taken from the germline J gene. The CDR3 spans 12 residues. Germline values: CDR1 SGHVS, CDR2 FNYEAQ. Trimming stripped 2 bases from V and 7 bases from J, with 5 bases between.

This clone was counted at least ten times. The read stops 3 residues short of the end of the CDR3; the missing end is completed from the germline J gene. The gene calls are TRBV19 and TRBJ2-2; 12 positions agree with TRBD1. Germline trimming cut 3 bases from V and 6 bases from J; bases unmatched to any gene: 11. The germline CDR1 and CDR2 sequences are LNHDA and SQIVND (reference sequence). This CDR3 region has 18 residues. CDR3 bases read: TGTGCCAGTAGTATGGGATGGGGACAGGGGGCTTTGGCCGGGGAG. It encodes CASSMGWGQGALAGE. The whole CDR3 reads CASSMGWGQGALAGELFF.

This clone was counted at least ten times. The DNA ends 3 residues before the CDR3 does, and the rest of the CDR3 is filled in from the germline J gene. This sequence joins TRBV19 and TRBJ2-1; 7 nucleotides align to TRBD1. The germline V gene has CDR1 LNHDA and CDR2 SQIVND (reference sequence). V gave up 5 bases and J gave up 1 base; unmatched junction bases: 2. The CDR3 sequence is 14 residues long. This chain's CDR3 is CASSRGQSYNEQFF. The CDR3 bases that were read are TGTGCCAGTAGTCGGGGACAGTCCTACAATGAG.

About this clone itself: The CDR3 end falls 3 residues outside the read, so it is completed with the germline J gene. The J gene is TRBJ1-5, the V gene TRBV30; 7 nucleotides line up with TRBD1. Germline loops: CDR1 GTSNPN, CDR2 SVGIG (reference sequence). The length of the CDR3 is 14 residues. V shed 4 bases, J shed 4 bases, and the junction held 7 bases outside the gene matches. The CDR3 sequence is CAWKGDSSNQPQHF. The covered CDR3 bases are TGTGCCTGGAAGGGGGACAGTTCGAATCAGCCC.

This clone was picked up many times. Sequencing ends 3 residues short of the CDR3 end; the germline J gene provides the rest. The J gene is TRBJ2-1, the V gene TRBV5-4; 7 bases map to TRBD2. Germline values: CDR1 SGHNT, CDR2 YYREEE (reference sequence). This CDR3 contains 12 residues. J gave up 9 bases and V 6 bases, and 6 bases lay outside the gene matches. CDR3 DNA (partial): TGTGCCAGCATGCAGCGGGAAGGTGAG. Translated: CASMQREGE. The CDR3 reads in full as CASMQREGEQFF.

This clone has at least ten counts. One end of the junction is discordant with germline, which a read error may explain. Read coverage stops 3 residues before the CDR3 terminus; the germline J gene supplies the remainder. The rearrangement links TRBV7-7 to TRBJ2-5; 12 nucleotides agree with TRBD2. The germline V gene encodes CDR1 SSHAT and CDR2 FNYEAQ (reference sequence). The CDR3 has 16 amino acids. The CDR3 region is CASSLLAGGTKETQYF. Incomplete CDR3 DNA: TGTGCTAGCAGCCTACTAGCGGGGGGCACTAAAGAGACC.

This clone was observed many times. The read ends 3 residues before the CDR3 terminus; that terminus is restored from the germline J gene. This chain connects TRBV7-8 to TRBJ1-5, with a possible D match to TRBD1 (5 bases). The CDR3 contains 16 residues. Trimming removed 4 bases from V and 3 bases from J, with 16 bases in between. Germline values: CDR1 SGHVS, CDR2 FQNEAQ. The part of the CDR3 DNA that was read is TGTGCCAGCAGCTCCGATCTAAGGGGACTCAATCAGCCC. As protein: CASSSDLRGLNQP. The complete CDR3 sequence is CASSSDLRGLNQPQHF.

This clone occurred many times. Sequencing ends 3 residues short of the CDR3 end; the germline J gene provides the rest. The chain combines TRBV7-6 with TRBJ2-2, with a weak D call TRBD2 (6 bases). The V and J ends lost 5 bases and 4 bases respectively, with 23 bases between them. The CDR3 has 18 residues. Germline CDR1 SGHVS, CDR2 FNYEAQ. CDR3 bases read: TGTGCCAGCAGCCGGGGGTTATTGCGGGCTTCGGGCACCGGGGAG. Translating it yields CASSRGLLRASGTGE. From start to end, the CDR3 is CASSRGLLRASGTGELFF.

Details on this clone: The read is 3 residues too short to cover the CDR3 end, so that end is filled in from the germline J gene. V usage is TRBV19 and J usage is TRBJ2-2; TRBD1 might be the D (6 bases). The CDR3 has 14 amino acids. Germline V gives CDR1 LNHDA, CDR2 SQIVND (reference sequence). The CDR3 DNA, read in part, is TGTGCCAGTAGTATAGAACTGGACAGACCAAAG. Protein product: CASSIELDRPK. The entire CDR3 protein reads CASSIELDRPKLFF. Based on the CDR3 plus reference TRBV19 and TRBJ2-2, the full variable domain is DGGITQSPKYLFRKEGQNVTLSCEQNLNHDAMYWYRQDPGQGLRLIYYSQIVNDFQKGDIAEGYSVSREKKESFPLTVTSAQKNPTAFYLCASSIELDRPKLFFGEGSRLTVL.

This clone was picked up many times. The CDR3 end is not reached by the read, which stops 3 residues before it; the germline J gene fills it in. The chain employs TRBV30 and TRBJ1-5; no reliable D call. This CDR3 comprises 13 residues. CDR1 and CDR2 from the germline V gene are GTSNPN and SVGIG (reference sequence). The V and J ends lost 2 bases and 4 bases respectively, with 9 bases between them. The sequenced CDR3 bases are TGTGCCTGGAGTTCAGGAAGAAATCAGCCC. The encoded protein is CAWSSGRNQP. Given in full, the CDR3 is CAWSSGRNQPQHF.

CDR3 protein: CASSRDRQETQYF. The sequenced part of the CDR3 DNA is TGTGCCAGCTCCCGGGACAGACAAGAGACC. The genes are TRBV2 and TRBJ2-5; 7 positions agree with TRBD1. The read ends 3 residues before the CDR3 terminus; that terminus is restored from the germline J gene. The CDR3 runs 13 residues. Germline-derived CDR1 and CDR2 are SNHLY and FYNNEI. V lost 8 bases to trimming and J lost 2 bases; unmatched junction nucleotides: 5.